This TCR beta chain was captured by sequencing in a study of cytomegalovirus exposure and HLA in healthy donors. Across the study: As released early, the data held roughly 85 million unique TCRs from HLA-typed donors. Whole-study results and caveats: Later analysis suggested links between common viral pathogens and several top significant clusters. When a later analysis compared HLA-associated TCR beta chains with equally common others, the HLA-associated chains turned out to be more clonally expanded and to have lower generation probabilities.

Concerning this clone: Antigen unknown.

Germline CDR1 and CDR2: SGHNT and YYREEE (reference sequence). Losses at the gene ends were 5 bases for V and 7 bases for J; bases not matched to a gene: 6. The length of the CDR3 is 15 residues. Likely unrecorded immune exposures existed in these nominally healthy donors. The study ran its PCR with 60 Vbeta and 13 Jbeta primers. Repertoires were generated with immunoSEQ multiplex PCR, while TCRdb's copy carries only in-frame clones and drops some. The top ten clones hold approximately 0.22% of a sample with more than 100,000 clones, around 80% of them seen once. The sample taken for sequencing was PBMCs. The V gene is TRBV5-4, the J gene TRBJ2-1, with 13 bases aligning to TRBD2. The sequence derives from a man aged 45-65 years in good health and CMV-seronegative. The CDR3 DNA reads as TGTGCCAGCAGACTAGCGGGGGGGCAAAGTAATGAGCAGTTCTTC. Translating it yields CASRLAGGQSNEQFF. Looking up the rest from reference TRBV5-4 and TRBJ2-1 gives the full variable domain: ETGVTQSPTHLIKTRGQQVTLRCSSQSGHNTVSWYQQALGQGPQFIFQYYREEENGRGNFPPRFSGLQFPNYSSELNVNALELDDSALYLCASRLAGGQSNEQFFGPGTRLTVL.